These 25 T cell receptor beta chains originate from one sample sequenced in a study of T-cell reconstitution after alpha-beta-depleted transplantation in children (dated by TCRdb to 2015 to 2016). The library was built by means of PCR. The data were produced on an Illumina HiSeq 2500. TCR libraries were prepared with molecular barcoding, using unique molecular identifiers to normalize TCRbeta repertoire quantification. TCRdb reworked the public reads: Q25 trimming with fastp, MiXCR clone assembly, productive beta chains retained. Entries that share a CDR3 protein sequence are merged under the most common genes and DNA. The sample profile shows some 440,000 distinct CDR3 sequences; roughly 16% of them were found once. The leading ten clones occupy approximately 29% of the sample. The treatment or condition tag for this specimen amounts to: allogeneic hematopoietic cell transplantation with graft depleted of TCRalphabeta T cells and CD19 B cells.

Sample: PBMCs, mostly from graft donor cells, taken 360 days after TCRalphabeta/CD19-depleted stem cell transplant. The receptors originated from a boy in the first two years of life who had a stem cell transplant for Wiskott-Aldrich syndrome, so the T cells may come from the graft donor.

This clonotype was recorded a few times. This chain connects TRBV20-1 to TRBJ2-4, with a weak D call TRBD1 (6 bases). Trimming shortened V by 1 base and J by 7 bases, and 14 bases separated the two germline ends. CDR1 is DFQATT, CDR2 SNEGSKA, per germline (reference sequence). This CDR3 is 14 amino acids long. The CDR3 DNA sequence: TGCAGTGCTAGAGTTGGAGGACAGATTAACATTCAGTACTTC. Residues: CSARVGGQINIQYF.

V usage is TRBV10-3 and J usage is TRBJ2-1; 7 bases are shared with TRBD2. With V trimmed by 8 bases and J by 9 bases, 13 bases remained unmatched. Germline V CDR1 and CDR2: ENHRY, SYGVKD. The CDR3 loop spans 14 amino acids. The CDR3 spells CAIENGRLVGEQFF. CDR3 nucleotides: TGTGCCATCGAAAACGGGAGGCTCGTGGGTGAGCAGTTCTTC.

This clonotype was picked up a small number of times. This chain joins TRBV24-1 and TRBJ2-2; D might be TRBD2 (5 bases). Germline V gives CDR1 KGHDR, CDR2 SFDVKD. The CDR3 totals 16 residues. V lost 1 base to trimming and J lost 0 bases, with 8 bases between them. The CDR3, as DNA: TGTGCCACCAGTGATTTTCGGGGTTCGAACACCGGGGAGCTGTTTTTT. Amino acids: CATSDFRGSNTGELFF.

This sequence joins TRBV20-1 and TRBJ2-1; D gene unclear. V was shortened by 0 bases and J by 6 bases, with 9 bases between the two germline ends. This CDR3 has 13 amino acids. Germline CDR1 is DFQATT and CDR2 is SNEGSKA (reference sequence). CDR3 nucleotide sequence: TGCAGTGCTAGAGATCGAGTAAGCAATGAGCAGTTCTTC. Its protein product is CSARDRVSNEQFF.

This clonotype was counted at least ten times. The chain joins TRBV24-1 to TRBJ1-1; perhaps TRBD1 as D (6 bases). V dropped 3 bases and J dropped 4 bases, with 11 bases sitting between them. Germline V CDR1 and CDR2: KGHDR, SFDVKD. The CDR3 consists of 14 residues. Written as DNA, the CDR3 is TGTGCCACCAGTGATCCCGGGACACCCACTGAAGCTTTCTTT. Amino acid sequence: CATSDPGTPTEAFF.

This clonotype has more than one count but fewer than ten. The chain employs TRBV7-6 and TRBJ2-7, with D perhaps being TRBD1 or TRBD2 (5 bases each). Trimming stripped 4 bases from V and 3 bases from J, with 13 bases between. Germline CDR1 and CDR2: SGHVS and FNYEAQ. CDR3 length: 14 residues. The CDR3 loop is CASSSGPIVYEQYF. CDR3 sequence (DNA): TGTGCCAGCAGCTCGGGACCCATAGTCTACGAGCAGTACTTC.

The V and J genes are TRBV11-1 and TRBJ2-1, with D perhaps TRBD1 (6 bases). The CDR3 is 19 residues long. V shed 5 bases and J shed 4 bases, with 27 bases lying between them. CDR1 and CDR2 from the germline V gene are SGHAT and FQDESV (reference sequence). CDR3 sequence: CASSKRQAPALCPYNEQFF. The CDR3 coding sequence is TGTGCCAGCAGCAAAAGACAGGCCCCAGCCCTTTGCCCTTACAATGAGCAGTTCTTC. The full variable domain, in which reference TRBV11-1 and TRBJ2-1 provide the parts outside the CDR3, is EAEVAQSPRYKITEKSQAVAFWCDPISGHATLYWYRQILGQGPELLVQFQDESVVDDSQLPKDRFSAERLKGVDSTLKIQPAELGDSAMYLCASSKRQAPALCPYNEQFFGPGTRLTVL.

The J gene is TRBJ2-7, the V gene TRBV27; D perhaps matches TRBD1 (8 bases). This CDR3 has 16 amino acids. V was trimmed by 2 bases and J by 7 bases, leaving 21 bases between them. CDR1 and CDR2 (germline): MNHEY, SMNVEV (reference sequence). The CDR3 region has the DNA TGTGCCAGCAGTTTAAGGAAACAGGGGGGGCGCATGGAGCAGTACTTC. Amino acids: CASSLRKQGGRMEQYF.

V gene TRBV6-1 combines with J gene TRBJ2-1; 10 nucleotides agree with TRBD2. The CDR3 totals 14 residues. The germline gives CDR1 MNHNS, CDR2 SASEGT. V was pared by 6 bases and J by 7 bases, with 6 bases of the junction left unmatched. In nucleotides, the CDR3 is TGTGCCAGCAGGTCGGGACTAGCGAGGAATGAGCAGTTCTTC. This encodes CASRSGLARNEQFF.

This rearrangement joins TRBV11-1 to TRBJ2-2; perhaps D is TRBD1 or TRBD2 (5 bases each). Trimming removed 6 bases from V and 0 bases from J, with 23 bases in between. This CDR3 contains 19 residues. CDR1 and CDR2 (germline): SGHAT, FQDESV (reference sequence). CDR3 region: CASSQRGRKDRPNTGELFF. The CDR3 region has the DNA TGTGCCAGCAGTCAACGGGGACGTAAGGACCGCCCGAACACCGGGGAGCTGTTTTTT.

This clonotype was counted only a few times. This chain joins TRBV4-1 and TRBJ2-7; possibly TRBD2 for D (5 bases). Deletions cut 1 base from V and 7 bases from J, with 17 bases between. CDR3 size: 15 residues. The germline CDR1 and CDR2 sequences are MGHRA and YSYEKL. The CDR3 reads CASSQVGLQTREQYF. For the CDR3, the DNA is TGCGCCAGCAGCCAAGTAGGACTTCAAACGAGGGAGCAGTACTTC.

The genes are TRBV11-2 and TRBJ2-7; 9 bases map to TRBD1. Germline CDR1 and CDR2: SGHAT and FQNNGV. CDR3 length: 16 amino acids. The junction had 10 bases not matched to a gene; V was cut back by 4 bases and J by 3 bases. The CDR3 loop is CASSSYRGQDFYEQYF. CDR3 in DNA: TGTGCCAGCAGCTCTTACAGGGGGCAAGACTTCTACGAGCAGTACTTC. The full variable domain, in which reference TRBV11-2 and TRBJ2-7 provide the parts outside the CDR3, is EAGVAQSPRYKIIEKRQSVAFWCNPISGHATLYWYQQILGQGPKLLIQFQNNGVVDDSQLPKDRFSAERLKGVDSTLKIQPAKLEDSAVYLCASSSYRGQDFYEQYFGPGTRLTVT.

This clonotype was counted a few times. The gene calls are TRBV2 and TRBJ2-1, with TRBD2 identical over 9 bases. With V trimmed by 6 bases and J by 3 bases, 9 bases remained unmatched. Germline lookup yields CDR1 SNHLY and CDR2 FYNNEI. This CDR3 is built from 16 residues. The CDR3 spells CASRVLSGSFYNEQFF. The CDR3 DNA is TGTGCCAGCAGGGTGCTTAGCGGGAGTTTCTACAATGAGCAGTTCTTC. Using reference TRBV2 and TRBJ2-1 for the parts outside the CDR3, the full variable domain is EPEVTQTPSHQVTQMGQEVILRCVPISNHLYFYWYRQILGQKVEFLVSFYNNEISEKSEIFDDQFSVERPDGSNFTLKIRSTKLEDSAMYFCASRVLSGSFYNEQFFGPGTRLTVL.

This clonotype was recorded a few times. The CDR3 region is CASSGVWGETQYF. In DNA form, the CDR3 reads TGTGCCAGCAGTGGGGTTTGGGGAGAGACCCAGTACTTC. The rearrangement joins TRBV6-6 to TRBJ2-5; D not certain. From germline, CDR1 is MNHNY and CDR2 SVGAGI (reference sequence). With 5 bases removed from V and 4 bases from J, the gap between germline ends came to 11 bases. The CDR3 runs 13 residues.

The rearrangement joins TRBV12-3 or TRBV12-4 to TRBJ2-5; D ambiguous. The CDR3 contains 13 residues. The V and J ends lost 6 bases and 1 base respectively, with 9 bases between them. The CDR3 loop reads CASRRSAQETQYF. CDR3 DNA: TGTGCCAGCAGACGAAGCGCCCAAGAGACCCAGTACTTC.

The chain has TRBV20-1 and TRBJ2-5; maybe TRBD1 (6 bases). Trimming removed 6 bases from V and 3 bases from J, with 14 bases in between. There are 13 residues in the CDR3. CDR1 is DFQATT and CDR2 is SNEGSKA in the germline V gene (reference sequence). The CDR3 is CSAGPGTKETQYF. DNA of the CDR3: TGCAGTGCCGGCCCGGGGACAAAAGAGACCCAGTACTTC.

The sample holds a few counts of this clonotype. The chain combines TRBV2 with TRBJ2-2; D is perhaps TRBD2 (5 bases). Trimming removed 5 bases from V and 5 bases from J, with 15 bases in between. This CDR3 comprises 15 residues. Germline loops: CDR1 SNHLY, CDR2 FYNNEI. The CDR3 is CASSFEGVGTGELFF. CDR3 coding DNA: TGTGCCAGCAGTTTTGAGGGAGTGGGGACCGGGGAGCTGTTTTTT. Variable domain in full (rest from reference TRBV2 and TRBJ2-2): EPEVTQTPSHQVTQMGQEVILRCVPISNHLYFYWYRQILGQKVEFLVSFYNNEISEKSEIFDDQFSVERPDGSNFTLKIRSTKLEDSAMYFCASSFEGVGTGELFFGEGSRLTVL.

This clonotype has a count of ten or more. The rearrangement links TRBV20-1 to TRBJ2-3; D is possibly TRBD1 or TRBD2 (5 bases each). Trimming left V 8 bases short and J 5 bases short, with 14 bases between. CDR1 and CDR2 (germline): DFQATT, SNEGSKA (reference sequence). This CDR3 region has 12 residues. The chain's CDR3 is CSIRVSGDTQYF. In nucleotides, the CDR3 is TGCAGTATCAGGGTGAGCGGAGATACGCAGTATTTT.

This chain uses TRBV29-1 with TRBJ2-7; possible D gene TRBD2, 5 bases. V was cut by 7 bases and J by 1 base, with 8 bases left in between. The CDR3 contains 11 residues. Germline CDR1 and CDR2: SQVTM and ANQGSEA. The CDR3 spells CSGGSSYEQYF. CDR3 sequence (DNA): TGCAGCGGAGGGAGTTCCTACGAGCAGTACTTC.

This clonotype was recorded a few times. This chain links TRBV20-1 with TRBJ2-7; perhaps TRBD1 as D (5 bases). This CDR3 has 15 amino acids. Per the germline V gene, CDR1 is DFQATT and CDR2 is SNEGSKA (reference sequence). V was trimmed by 0 bases and J by 3 bases, leaving 15 bases between them. The CDR3, as DNA: TGCAGTGCTAGAGATTGGCAGGGTTCCCGCTACGAGCAGTACTTC. This codes for CSARDWQGSRYEQYF.

This clonotype was detected a few times. The J gene is TRBJ2-6, the V gene TRBV18; unclear D gene. The CDR3 spans 13 residues. Germline V gives CDR1 KGHSH, CDR2 LQKENI. V was clipped by 3 bases and J by 2 bases, with 2 bases between them. The CDR3 nucleotides are TGTGCCAGCTCACCTGCTGGGGCCAACGTCCTGACTTTC. Its protein product is CASSPAGANVLTF. The full variable domain, completed using reference TRBV18 and TRBJ2-6, is NAGVMQNPRHLVRRRGQEARLRCSPMKGHSHVYWYRQLPEEGLKFMVYLQKENIIDESGMPKERFSAEFPKEGPSILRIQQVVRGDSAAYFCASSPAGANVLTFGAGSRLTVL.

This clonotype showed up just a few times. The J gene is TRBJ2-5, the V gene TRBV12-3 or TRBV12-4; possible D gene TRBD1, 6 bases. Between the trimmed V and J ends, which lost 6 bases and 7 bases, there was a span of 15 bases. The CDR3 has 13 residues. The CDR3 sequence is CASRLQGSRTQYF. Written as DNA, the CDR3 is TGTGCCAGCAGATTACAGGGTTCGCGGACCCAGTACTTC.

The gene calls are TRBV5-1 and TRBJ2-7; possibly TRBD1 or TRBD2 for D (5 bases each). Trimming took 3 bases from V and 3 from J, leaving 16 bases between them. In germline, CDR1 is SGHRS, CDR2 YFSETQ. There are 15 residues in the CDR3. The CDR3 DNA follows: TGCGCCAGCAGCTCGAACCGGGGCCGATTCTACGAGCAGTACTTC. Amino acid sequence: CASSSNRGRFYEQYF.

This clonotype has at least ten counts. The gene calls are TRBV12-3 or TRBV12-4 and TRBJ2-4, with TRBD1 matching 7 bases. The CDR3 contains 15 residues. J lost 1 base, V lost 6 bases, and 6 bases had no gene match. The CDR3 loop is CASRLQGKAKNIQYF. CDR3 sequence (DNA): TGTGCCAGCAGATTACAGGGGAAGGCCAAAAACATTCAGTACTTC.

This sequence joins TRBV6-1 and TRBJ1-2; D not resolved. V lost 7 bases to trimming and J lost 2 bases, with 17 bases between them. The CDR3 extends over 15 amino acids. Germline loops: CDR1 MNHNS, CDR2 SASEGT. The DNA for the CDR3 is TGTGCCAGCAACGAGAGAGCGTTCCTAAACTATGGCTACACCTTC. Protein: CASNERAFLNYGYTF.